The sequence of this TCR beta chain was determined in a study of T cell clusters in autoimmune cytopenias (dated by TCRdb to between 2018 and 2021). About the investigation overall: A median TRB sequencing depth of roughly 52,000 reads per sample was reached, and a median of roughly 2,300 distinct TRB clonotypes per sample was obtained. Alongside healthy, CLL and autoimmune hepatitis controls, autoimmune cytopenia patients had their peripheral blood TRB and IGH repertoires sequenced at active disease and again during treatment follow-up. The study was designed to test whether a disease-specific immune repertoire signature usable as a blood-based biomarker is carried by autoimmune cytopenia patients.

TRB amplification used about 0.25 ug of peripheral blood genomic DNA, approximately 41,000 genome equivalents, per sample. As for this clonotype: This receptor's antigen is unknown.

What the authors observed across the whole study: Healthy donors showed almost three-fold more exclusive TRB clusters than active autoimmune hepatitis patients, consistent with an autoimmunity-wide signature. In the comparison of secondary cytopenia with CLL, the cluster-lack signature was not observed, apparently because the dominant lymphoma-associated repertoire masked the signature. The TRB repertoire shifts, including less even repertoires in secondary cytopenia and CLL, mostly reflected lymphoma bias and not autoimmunity. GLIPH suggested that primary autoimmune cytopenia patients lacked physiological T cell clusters: 51 clusters were exclusive to healthy donors versus under 20 exclusive to patients. The T cell clusters were defined only in silico, and the functional role of the clusters was left to be validated experimentally.

Multiplex PCR with a touch-down protocol amplified TRB rearrangements, with the TRB-A and TRB-B primer pools combined in a single tube. Illumina adapters and sample indices were added to the amplicons through two consecutive PCR reactions using Phusion HS II polymerase. Amplicons were gel-purified with the NucleoSpin Gel and PCR Clean-up kit, then quantified by Qubit and quality-checked on an Agilent 2100 Bioanalyzer. Libraries were sequenced on an Illumina MiSeq using 600-cycle, single-indexed, paired-end runs. The authors' analysis ran thus. Alignment and assembly of TRB reads were performed with MiXCR version 2.1.12 and the default MiXCR reference library. A clone was defined by each unique CDR3 nucleotide sequence, and the analysis included only productive sequences with two or more reads. Alpha-parameterized diversity profiles (alpha 0 to 5), including the Shannon (alpha 1) and Simpson (alpha 2) indices, were computed with an R script to assess repertoire diversity. Combinatorial TRB VJ usage was computed with the tcR package and compared between cohorts by principal component analysis with ade4. GLIPH clustering of TCRbeta CDR3s was carried out on cohort pairs matched by age and read depth, and cluster frequencies were compared by Wilcoxon test. Through TCRdb reprocessing, the reads give one entry per CDR3 protein sequence; DNA is omitted. Here the V and J calls rest on TCRdb's processing, not on the authors' analysis. The sample's clone listing holds a few thousand distinct CDR3 sequences. The top ten clones comprise roughly 71% of the sample.

Reading from cysteine to phenylalanine, the CDR3 counts 16 amino acids. No DNA is listed. From the germline V gene (reference sequence), CDR1 is LNHDA and CDR2 is SQIVND. The same data also contributed to another study, on T cell repertoires in aging, cancer and after chemotherapy. As the second study states: Six donor age groups were covered, ranging from 30 or younger up to 70 or older, and each group contained at least three individuals. In the hematological group, paired pre- and post-chemotherapy samples were obtained from chronic lymphocytic leukemia patients treated with fludarabine- or bendamustine-based regimens. The complete dataset included 8 million to 9 million TCR reads. Significantly lower blood TCR diversity and higher clonality were observed in untreated patients with hematological or solid cancers than in age-matched healthy donors. In healthy donors, the drop in TCR diversity with age came mainly from a loss of richness, whereas in cancer patients a loss of evenness also played a part. In both cancer cohorts, median generation probability rose over the chemotherapy interval, which suggests that the repertoire was reconstituted through rebound thymic output. According to the authors, the repertoire data do not allow conclusions to be drawn about immunological memory after chemotherapy. Hematological cancer patients had lymphoid organ infiltration, which may itself impair thymic emigration or peripheral T cell expansion. Peripheral blood TCR beta repertoires from healthy donors and cancer patients were profiled to examine immunoaging and T cell reconstitution after chemotherapy. Alongside approximately 95 healthy donors serving as a reference group, the cohort included 200 to 250 cancer patients, of whom about 93 had hematological cancers and fewer than 140 had solid cancers. MiXCR versions 2.12 and 3.0.5 were used to process TRB sequences. The repertoire metrics were Shannon diversity, evenness, clonality (calculated as one minus evenness), and diversity profiles parameterized by alpha from 0 to 5. Generation probabilities of clones in paired pre- and post-chemotherapy samples were computed with the IGoR algorithm.

The source material was peripheral blood. This TCR derives from a human donor with an autoimmune cytopenia or autoimmune hepatitis (not recorded which). The rearranged chain carries TRBV19 and TRBJ1-6; TCRdb's D call of TRBD1 is untestable without DNA. The CDR3 corresponds to CASSIGWTGSYSPLHF.